Each of the 20 T cell receptor beta chains below was sequenced from the same sample in a study of sequential checkpoint blockade in melanoma (dated by TCRdb to between 2018 and 2021). The library was generated by the immunoSEQ multiplex PCR assay. TCRdb retrieved this table from immuneACCESS and kept in-frame rearrangements only. Not all clones are present; in checked studies, unresolved V genes account for under half, and no reason is known for the remainder. The sample records about 18,000 clones, over 60% of which are singletons. Around 5% of the sample rests with the top ten. Per the publication, the treatment or condition label means: randomized to nivolumab then ipilimumab (arm A) or the reverse (arm B). Sample: tumor tissue (inferred from file names), taken from a patient given nivolumab and ipilimumab in sequence. These receptors were obtained from a human donor with melanoma.

This clone was seen a handful of times. The genes are TRBV19 and TRBJ1-2; weak D call: TRBD1 (5 bases). Germline V gene data show CDR1 as LNHDA and CDR2 as SQIVND (reference sequence). Trimming stripped 5 bases from V and 3 bases from J, with 16 bases between. The CDR3 sequence is 15 residues long. The chain's CDR3 is CASSPTGTGDYGYTF. The CDR3, as DNA: TGTGCCAGTAGTCCTACCGGGACGGGGGACTATGGCTACACCTTC.

The V call is TRBV30, the J call TRBJ1-5; D uncertain. The V end was cut by 0 bases, the J end by 4 bases, with 10 bases between. The germline CDR1 and CDR2 sequences are GTSNPN and SVGIG (reference sequence). This CDR3 spans 14 amino acids. The CDR3 region is CAWSVLADNQPQHF. Here the CDR3 DNA reads TGTGCCTGGAGTGTACTGGCAGATAATCAGCCCCAGCATTTT.

The chain carries TRBV29-1 and TRBJ2-5; 7 nucleotides match TRBD1. The length of the CDR3 is 13 residues. In germline, CDR1 is SQVTM, CDR2 ANQGSEA. The V and J ends lost 6 bases and 1 base, in that order; junction bases with no gene match: 5. CDR3 in DNA: TGCAGCGTCGACCGGACAGGCCAAGAGACCCAGTACTTC. The encoded protein is CSVDRTGQETQYF.

This clone was observed a single time. This rearrangement joins TRBV11-3 to TRBJ1-1, with D maybe TRBD1 (5 bases). CDR3 length: 16 residues. V was trimmed by 2 bases and J by 2 bases, leaving 15 bases between them. The germline gives CDR1 SGHNT, CDR2 YENEEA. The CDR3 DNA reads TGTGCCAGCAGCTTACACGGGGGGGGGATTAACACTGAAGCTTTCTTT. It specifies CASSLHGGGINTEAFF.

The chain joins TRBV1 to TRBJ1-2. TRBV1 is a recognized pseudogene. The CDR3 is 14 residues long. The CDR3 sequence is CASSLSAGLLGETF. The DNA for the CDR3 is TGCGCCAGCAGCTTATCGGCGGGCTTACTGGGGGAGACCTTC.

The CDR3 DNA is TGTGCCAGCTCACCACCGGGGACGGATGGGCATGAGCAGTTCTTC. Encoded protein: CASSPPGTDGHEQFF. V and J are TRBV18 and TRBJ2-1; possibly TRBD1 or TRBD2 for D (5 bases each). V was cut by 0 bases and J by 8 bases, with 14 bases left in between. This CDR3 is 15 amino acids long. Per germline, CDR1 KGHSH and CDR2 LQKENI.

The chain links TRBV29-1 to TRBJ2-1; no clear D gene. This CDR3 is built from 14 residues. Deletions cut 3 bases from V and 6 bases from J, with 15 bases between. From germline, CDR1 is SQVTM and CDR2 ANQGSEA. The CDR3 bases are TGCAGCGTTGAGTTGGCAGGTTCGCGCAATGAGCAGTTCTTC. Translating gives CSVELAGSRNEQFF.

This clone was seen only once. The rearrangement joins TRBV11-3 to TRBJ1-5; TRBD1 agrees at 7 bases. The junction had 16 bases not matched to a gene; V was cut back by 2 bases and J by 6 bases. This CDR3 spans 18 amino acids. Germline assignment: CDR1 SGHNT and CDR2 YENEEA. The CDR3 DNA follows: TGTGCCAGCAGCTTATCGACCCAAGACAGGGCAGATGGTCAGCCCCAGCATTTT. Its translation is CASSLSTQDRADGQPQHF.

The V gene is TRBV5-1, the J gene TRBJ2-1; 7 bases align to TRBD1. The CDR3 covers 14 residues. Germline lookup yields CDR1 SGHRS and CDR2 YFSETQ. The V gene end was trimmed by 1 base and the J gene end by 8 bases; junction bases not matched to a gene: 6. The DNA for the CDR3 is TGCGCCAGCAGCTTGTCTGGGACAGTTGATGAGCAGTTCTTC. Protein product: CASSLSGTVDEQFF.

This clone was counted between two and nine times. The chain employs TRBV10-3 and TRBJ1-3, with TRBD1 matching 9 bases. Germline V lookup: CDR1 ENHRY, CDR2 SYGVKD. The CDR3 sequence is 15 residues long. The trim removed 8 bases at V and 6 bases at J, leaving 11 bases unmatched. This CDR3 is CAIGSDRGIVNTIYF. The CDR3, as DNA: TGTGCCATCGGTTCGGACAGGGGAATCGTAAACACCATATATTTT.

The chain carries TRBV2 and TRBJ1-5; the D is unclear. The germline gives CDR1 SNHLY, CDR2 FYNNEI. The CDR3 is 15 amino acids. V was pared by 8 bases and J by 7 bases, with 21 bases between. In DNA, the CDR3 is TGTGCCAGCGGCGAAAGGGCGACGGTAGGGCAGCCCCAGCATTTT. It translates to CASGERATVGQPQHF.

This chain joins TRBV28 and TRBJ2-1; D ambiguous. This CDR3 has 13 residues. V was shortened by 10 bases and J by 1 base, with 11 bases between the two germline ends. The V gene's germline CDR1 is MDHEN and CDR2 SYDVKM. The CDR3 bases are TGTGCCACTATAGCCCATTCCTACAATGAGCAGTTCTTC. Translated: CATIAHSYNEQFF. Full variable domain (outside the CDR3, taken from reference TRBV28 and TRBJ2-1): DVKVTQSSRYLVKRTGEKVFLECVQDMDHENMFWYRQDPGLGLRLIYFSYDVKMKEKGDIPEGYSVSREKKERFSLILESASTNQTSMYLCATIAHSYNEQFFGPGTRLTVL.

This rearrangement joins TRBV25-1 to TRBJ2-7; D is possibly TRBD1 (5 bases). V lost 3 bases, J lost 6 bases, and 12 bases lay in between. Germline CDR1 and CDR2: MGHDK and SYGVNS. The CDR3 spans 13 residues. CDR3 in amino acids: CASSEAGQGEQYF. In DNA form, the CDR3 reads TGTGCCAGCAGTGAGGCAGGGCAGGGCGAGCAGTACTTC.

This clone was seen just once. The CDR3 DNA follows: TGTGCCAGCAGCACCATTCTTAGCGGGAGGCCGTATTTT. This sequence encodes CASSTILSGRPYF. V usage is TRBV7-2 and J usage is TRBJ2-3; 10 bases map to TRBD2. J lost 14 bases, V lost 5 bases, and 10 bases had no gene match. This CDR3 has 13 amino acids. Germline V gene lookup returns CDR1 SGHTA and CDR2 FQGNSA.

The CDR3 nucleotides read TGTGCCAGCAGCTTGTCCCGAGGGGCATCCTACGAGCAGTACTTC. Translating it yields CASSLSRGASYEQYF. The chain links TRBV11-3 to TRBJ2-7; D is tentatively TRBD1 or TRBD2 (5 bases each). Trimming cost V 3 bases and J 1 base, with 13 bases left between them. The germline V gene encodes CDR1 SGHNT and CDR2 YENEEA. The CDR3 runs to 15 residues.

J is TRBJ2-7 and V is TRBV18; maybe TRBD2 (5 bases). The CDR3 runs to 12 residues. V was pared by 3 bases and J by 5 bases, with 8 bases between. Germline V gives CDR1 KGHSH, CDR2 LQKENI. CDR3 DNA: TGTGCCAGCTCACCCGAGGGAAACGAGCAGTACTTC. Its translation: CASSPEGNEQYF.

The chain uses TRBV25-1 and TRBJ2-7, with D tentatively TRBD1 (5 bases). Germline loops: CDR1 MGHDK, CDR2 SYGVNS. V shed 5 bases and J shed 1 base, with 12 bases lying between them. The CDR3 has 14 amino acids. Here the CDR3 reads CASSRSGPSYEQYF. DNA for the CDR3: TGTGCCAGCAGTAGGTCAGGGCCATCCTACGAGCAGTACTTC.

The chain uses TRBV5-5 and TRBJ2-2, with 8 bases that match TRBD2. Trimming cost V 4 bases and J 6 bases; bases outside gene matches: 8. CDR3 length: 15 residues. Germline assignment: CDR1 SGHKS and CDR2 YYEKEE (reference sequence). CDR3 sequence reads: CASSPGLDTAGELFF. The CDR3 DNA sequence: TGTGCCAGCAGCCCGGGACTAGACACTGCCGGGGAGCTGTTTTTT.

V and J are TRBV28 and TRBJ2-3; 9 bases are a match to TRBD1. Germline V gene sequence: CDR1 MDHEN, CDR2 SYDVKM. This CDR3 contains 15 residues. V was pared by 6 bases and J by 4 bases, with 8 bases of the junction left unmatched. The chain's CDR3 is CASRAGTGPSDTQYF. The CDR3 region has the DNA TGTGCCAGCAGAGCCGGGACAGGGCCATCAGATACGCAGTATTTT.

CDR3 bases: TGTGCCAGCTCACGGGGACAGAACAATGAGCAGTTCTTC. Protein product: CASSRGQNNEQFF. V is TRBV18 and J is TRBJ2-1, with TRBD1 identical over 7 bases. Germline V CDR1 and CDR2: KGHSH, LQKENI. Unmatched junction bases numbered 2, after V lost 4 bases and J lost 5 bases. CDR3 length: 13 residues.